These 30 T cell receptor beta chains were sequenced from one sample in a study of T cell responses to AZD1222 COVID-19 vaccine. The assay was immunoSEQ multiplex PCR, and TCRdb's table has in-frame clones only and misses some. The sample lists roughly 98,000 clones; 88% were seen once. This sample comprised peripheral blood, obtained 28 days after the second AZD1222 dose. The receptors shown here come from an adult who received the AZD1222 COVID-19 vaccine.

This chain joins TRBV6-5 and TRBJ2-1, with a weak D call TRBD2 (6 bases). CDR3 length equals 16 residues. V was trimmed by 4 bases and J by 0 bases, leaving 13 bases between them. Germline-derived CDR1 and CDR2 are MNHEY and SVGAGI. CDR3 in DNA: TGTGCCAGCAGTTTCCCCGTCGGGAGCTCCTACAATGAGCAGTTCTTC. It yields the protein CASSFPVGSSYNEQFF.

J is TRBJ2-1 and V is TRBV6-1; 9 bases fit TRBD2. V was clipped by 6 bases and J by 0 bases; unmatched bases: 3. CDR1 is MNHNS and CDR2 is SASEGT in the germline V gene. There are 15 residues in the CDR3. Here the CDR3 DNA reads TGTGCCAGCAGAACGACTAGCGGCTCCTACAATGAGCAGTTCTTC. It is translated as CASRTTSGSYNEQFF.

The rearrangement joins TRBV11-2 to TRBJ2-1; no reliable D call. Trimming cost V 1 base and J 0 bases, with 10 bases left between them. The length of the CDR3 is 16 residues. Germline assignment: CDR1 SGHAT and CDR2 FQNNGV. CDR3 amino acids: CASSLVFPSSYNEQFF. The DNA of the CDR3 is TGTGCCAGCAGCTTAGTATTCCCCTCCTCCTACAATGAGCAGTTCTTC.

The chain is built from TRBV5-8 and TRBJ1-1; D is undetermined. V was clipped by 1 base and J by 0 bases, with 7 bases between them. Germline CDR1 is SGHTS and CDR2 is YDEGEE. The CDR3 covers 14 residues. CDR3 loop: CASSLFGLNTEAFF. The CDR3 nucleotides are TGTGCCAGCAGCTTGTTTGGGTTGAACACTGAAGCTTTCTTT.

The CDR3 is CASQGGMNTEAFF. CDR3 bases: TGTGCCAGCCAGGGGGGTATGAACACTGAAGCTTTCTTT. The chain couples TRBV28 to TRBJ1-1; 7 nucleotides match TRBD1. The CDR3 extends over 13 amino acids. The J segment lost 0 bases and the V segment lost 8 bases, leaving 3 bases of the junction unmatched. Germline-derived CDR1 and CDR2 are MDHEN and SYDVKM.

The CDR3 region has the DNA TGTGCCAGCAGGCCTACAGGGGACCCACTCTACAATGAGCAGTTCTTC. Protein product: CASRPTGDPLYNEQFF. The chain is built from TRBV28 and TRBJ2-1; TRBD1 matches at 7 bases. Germline CDR1 MDHEN, CDR2 SYDVKM. With 6 bases clipped from V and 3 bases from J, the junction kept 11 bases outside the gene matches. CDR3 length equals 16 residues.

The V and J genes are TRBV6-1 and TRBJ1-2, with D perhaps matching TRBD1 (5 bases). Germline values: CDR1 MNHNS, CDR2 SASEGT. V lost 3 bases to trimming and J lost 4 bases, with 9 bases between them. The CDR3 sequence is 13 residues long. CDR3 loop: CASSETVAYGYTF. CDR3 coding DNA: TGTGCCAGCAGTGAGACAGTCGCCTATGGCTACACCTTC.

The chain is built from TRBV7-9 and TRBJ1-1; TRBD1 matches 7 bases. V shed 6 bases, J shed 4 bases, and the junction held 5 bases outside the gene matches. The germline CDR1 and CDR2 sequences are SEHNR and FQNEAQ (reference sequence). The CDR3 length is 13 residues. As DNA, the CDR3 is TGTGCCAGCAGACCACAGGGGACCACTGAAGCTTTCTTT. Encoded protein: CASRPQGTTEAFF.

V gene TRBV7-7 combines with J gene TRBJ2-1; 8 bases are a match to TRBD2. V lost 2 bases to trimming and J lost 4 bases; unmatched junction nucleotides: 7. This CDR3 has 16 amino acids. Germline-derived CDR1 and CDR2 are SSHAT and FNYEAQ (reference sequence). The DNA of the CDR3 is TGTGCCAGCAGCTTATCTGAGACTAGCGTTTACAATGAGCAGTTCTTC. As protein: CASSLSETSVYNEQFF.

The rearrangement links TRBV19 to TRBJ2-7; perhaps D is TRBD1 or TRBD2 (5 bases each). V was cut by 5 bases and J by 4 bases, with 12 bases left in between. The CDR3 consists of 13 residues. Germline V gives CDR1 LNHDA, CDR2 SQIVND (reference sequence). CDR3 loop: CASSLGTGYEQYF. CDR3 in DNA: TGTGCCAGTAGTCTCGGGACGGGATACGAGCAGTACTTC.

The CDR3 protein is CASSSRSYYEQYF. The DNA for the CDR3 is TGTGCCAGCAGCTCCCGATCGTACTACGAGCAGTACTTC. V is TRBV11-2 and J is TRBJ2-7; D gene uncertain. The CDR3 loop spans 13 amino acids. Germline V gives CDR1 SGHAT, CDR2 FQNNGV. V lost 4 bases and J lost 3, with 10 bases in between.

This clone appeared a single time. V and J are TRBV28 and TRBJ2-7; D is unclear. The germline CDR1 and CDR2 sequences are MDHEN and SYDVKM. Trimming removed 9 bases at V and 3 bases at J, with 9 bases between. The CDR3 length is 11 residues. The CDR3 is CASVQGYEQYF. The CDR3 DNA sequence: TGTGCCAGTGTACAAGGCTACGAGCAGTACTTC.

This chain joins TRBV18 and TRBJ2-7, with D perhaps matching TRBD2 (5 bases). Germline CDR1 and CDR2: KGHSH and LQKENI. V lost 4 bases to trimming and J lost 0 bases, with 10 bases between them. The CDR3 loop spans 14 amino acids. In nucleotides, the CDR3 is TGTGCCAGCTCACGAATTGGGAGCTCCTACGAGCAGTACTTC. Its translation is CASSRIGSSYEQYF.

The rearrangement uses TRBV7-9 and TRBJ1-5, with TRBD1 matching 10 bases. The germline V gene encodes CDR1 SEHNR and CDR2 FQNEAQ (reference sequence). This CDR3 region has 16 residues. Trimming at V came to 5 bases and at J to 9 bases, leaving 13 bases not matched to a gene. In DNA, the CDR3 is TGTGCCAGCAGCCCACGGACAGGGGGGCCCTTTGGGCCCCAGCATTTT. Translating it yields CASSPRTGGPFGPQHF.

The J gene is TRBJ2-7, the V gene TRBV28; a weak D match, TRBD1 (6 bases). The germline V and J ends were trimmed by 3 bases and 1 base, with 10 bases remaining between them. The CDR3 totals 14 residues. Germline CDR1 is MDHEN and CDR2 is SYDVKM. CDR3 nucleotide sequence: TGTGCCAGCAGTTTGATAGGACAGTCCTACGAGCAGTACTTC. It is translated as CASSLIGQSYEQYF.

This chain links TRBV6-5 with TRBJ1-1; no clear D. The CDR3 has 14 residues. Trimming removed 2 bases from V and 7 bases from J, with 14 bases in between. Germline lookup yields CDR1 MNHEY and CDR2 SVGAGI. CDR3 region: CASSYGKDGYEAFF. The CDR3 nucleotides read TGTGCCAGCAGTTACGGGAAGGACGGATATGAAGCTTTCTTT.

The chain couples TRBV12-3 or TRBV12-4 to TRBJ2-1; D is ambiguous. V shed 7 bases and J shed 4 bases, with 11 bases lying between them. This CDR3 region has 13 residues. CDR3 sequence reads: CASTDLDYNEQFF. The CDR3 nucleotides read TGTGCCAGCACCGACCTAGATTACAATGAGCAGTTCTTC.

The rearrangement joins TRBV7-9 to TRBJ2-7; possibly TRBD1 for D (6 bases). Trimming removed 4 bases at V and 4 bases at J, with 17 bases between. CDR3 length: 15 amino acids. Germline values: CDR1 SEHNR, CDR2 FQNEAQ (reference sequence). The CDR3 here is CASSYRDTLIYEQYF. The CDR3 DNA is TGTGCCAGCAGCTATCGGGACACACTCATTTACGAGCAGTACTTC.

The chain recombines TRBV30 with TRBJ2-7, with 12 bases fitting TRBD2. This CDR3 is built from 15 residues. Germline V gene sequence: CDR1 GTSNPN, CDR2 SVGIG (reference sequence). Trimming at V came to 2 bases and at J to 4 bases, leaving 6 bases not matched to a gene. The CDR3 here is CAWSPRLAGVYEQYF. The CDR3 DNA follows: TGTGCCTGGAGTCCTCGACTAGCGGGAGTTTACGAGCAGTACTTC. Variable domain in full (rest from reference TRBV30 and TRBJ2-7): SQTIHQWPATLVQPVGSPLSLECTVEGTSNPNLYWYRQAAGRGLQLLFYSVGIGQISSEVPQNLSASRPQDRQFILSSKKLLLSDSGFYLCAWSPRLAGVYEQYFGPGTRLTVT.

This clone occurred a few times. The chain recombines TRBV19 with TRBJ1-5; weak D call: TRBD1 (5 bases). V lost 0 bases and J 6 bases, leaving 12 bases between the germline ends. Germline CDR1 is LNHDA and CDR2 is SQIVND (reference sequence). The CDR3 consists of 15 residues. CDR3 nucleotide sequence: TGTGCCAGTAGTATAGAAAGGGGCAGGGCTCAGCCCCAGCATTTT. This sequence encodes CASSIERGRAQPQHF.

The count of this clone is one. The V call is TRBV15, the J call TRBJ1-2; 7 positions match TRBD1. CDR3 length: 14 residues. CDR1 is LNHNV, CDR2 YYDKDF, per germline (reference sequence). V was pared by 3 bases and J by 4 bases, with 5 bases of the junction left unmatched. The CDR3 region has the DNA TGTGCCACCAGCAGGACAGGGTCAGGCTATGGCTACACCTTC. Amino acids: CATSRTGSGYGYTF.

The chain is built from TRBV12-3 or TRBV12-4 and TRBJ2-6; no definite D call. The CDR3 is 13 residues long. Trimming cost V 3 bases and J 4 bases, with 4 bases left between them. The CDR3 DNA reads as TGTGCCAGCAGTTTTGGCGGGGCCAACGTCCTGACTTTC. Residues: CASSFGGANVLTF.

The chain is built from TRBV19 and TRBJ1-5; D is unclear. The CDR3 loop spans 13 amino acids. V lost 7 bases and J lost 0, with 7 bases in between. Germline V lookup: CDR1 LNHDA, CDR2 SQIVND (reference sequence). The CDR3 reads CASIGNSNQPQHF. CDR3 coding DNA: TGTGCCAGTATAGGAAATAGCAATCAGCCCCAGCATTTT.

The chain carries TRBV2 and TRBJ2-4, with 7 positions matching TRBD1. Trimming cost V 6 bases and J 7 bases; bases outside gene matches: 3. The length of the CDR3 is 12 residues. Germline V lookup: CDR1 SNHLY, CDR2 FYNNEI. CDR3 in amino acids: CASRTGANIQYF. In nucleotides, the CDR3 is TGTGCCAGCAGAACAGGGGCGAACATTCAGTACTTC. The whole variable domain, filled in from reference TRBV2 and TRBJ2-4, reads EPEVTQTPSHQVTQMGQEVILRCVPISNHLYFYWYRQILGQKVEFLVSFYNNEISEKSEIFDDQFSVERPDGSNFTLKIRSTKLEDSAMYFCASRTGANIQYFGAGTRLSVL.

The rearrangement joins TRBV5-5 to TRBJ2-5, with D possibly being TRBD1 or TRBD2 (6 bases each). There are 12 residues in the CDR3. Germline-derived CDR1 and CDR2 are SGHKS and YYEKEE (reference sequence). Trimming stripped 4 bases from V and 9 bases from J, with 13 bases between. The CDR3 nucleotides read TGTGCCAGCAGCCCCCCGGGGGCGCCCCAGTACTTC. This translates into CASSPPGAPQYF.

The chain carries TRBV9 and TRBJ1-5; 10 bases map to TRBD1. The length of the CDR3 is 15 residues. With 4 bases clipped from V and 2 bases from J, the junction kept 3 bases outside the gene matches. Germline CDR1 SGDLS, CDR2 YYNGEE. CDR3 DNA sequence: TGTGCCAGCAGCCTGACAGGGGGCGGCAATCAGCCCCAGCATTTT. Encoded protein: CASSLTGGGNQPQHF.

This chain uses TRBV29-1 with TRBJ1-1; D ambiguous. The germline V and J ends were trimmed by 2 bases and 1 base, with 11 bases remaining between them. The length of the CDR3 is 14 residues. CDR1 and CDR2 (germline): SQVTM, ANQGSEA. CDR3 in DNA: TGCAGCGTTGAAAGACTTAGCGAGAACACTGAAGCTTTCTTT. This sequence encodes CSVERLSENTEAFF.

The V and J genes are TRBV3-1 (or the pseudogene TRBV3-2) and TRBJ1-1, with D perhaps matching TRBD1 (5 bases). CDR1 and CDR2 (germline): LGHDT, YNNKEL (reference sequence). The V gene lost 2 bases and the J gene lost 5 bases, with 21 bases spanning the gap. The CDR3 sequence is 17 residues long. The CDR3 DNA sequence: TGTGCCAGCAGCCAACGGGGTTGGGGGGGATCGGGAACTGAAGCTTTCTTT. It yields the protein CASSQRGWGGSGTEAFF.

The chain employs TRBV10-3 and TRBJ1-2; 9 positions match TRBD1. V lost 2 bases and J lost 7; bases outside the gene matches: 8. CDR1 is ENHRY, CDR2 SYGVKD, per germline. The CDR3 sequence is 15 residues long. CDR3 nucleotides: TGTGCCATCAGTGAGGCAAAACAGGGGGCGGGTGGCTACACCTTC. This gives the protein CAISEAKQGAGGYTF.

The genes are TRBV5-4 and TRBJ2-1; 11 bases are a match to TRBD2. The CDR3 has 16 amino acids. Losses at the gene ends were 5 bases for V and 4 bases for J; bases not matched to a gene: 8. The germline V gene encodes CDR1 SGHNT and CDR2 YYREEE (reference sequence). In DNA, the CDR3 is TGTGCCAGCAGATCCCCGGGACTAGCGGCATACAATGAGCAGTTCTTC. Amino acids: CASRSPGLAAYNEQFF.